This T cell receptor (beta chain) was found in a study of T cells in Graves' hyperthyroidism and ophthalmopathy. Across the whole study: Upon initial diagnosis and before any treatment, peripheral blood was collected.

The V and J ends lost 3 bases and 4 bases respectively, with 12 bases between them. This CDR3 is 13 amino acids long. Germline CDR1 and CDR2: DFQATT and SNEGSKA (reference sequence). This clonotype has only a few counts. Amplification of TCR beta CDR3 regions was performed using RNA transcripts as template. The TCR CDR3 first-round RT-PCR relied on the HTBI primer set. Each CDR3 protein is one row after TCRdb ran MiXCR on the multiplex PCR reads. The sample records roughly 420,000 distinct CDR3 sequences, approximately 15% being singletons. PBMCs were derived from approximately 10 ml fresh peripheral blood.

This sequence originates from a woman aged 18-29 years with Graves' hyperthyroidism. Sequencing used blood. The J gene is TRBJ1-1, the V gene TRBV20-1; D not certain. The CDR3 protein is CSASLGLGTEAFF. CDR3 DNA sequence: TGCAGTGCTAGTTTAGGGTTGGGCACTGAAGCTTTCTTT.